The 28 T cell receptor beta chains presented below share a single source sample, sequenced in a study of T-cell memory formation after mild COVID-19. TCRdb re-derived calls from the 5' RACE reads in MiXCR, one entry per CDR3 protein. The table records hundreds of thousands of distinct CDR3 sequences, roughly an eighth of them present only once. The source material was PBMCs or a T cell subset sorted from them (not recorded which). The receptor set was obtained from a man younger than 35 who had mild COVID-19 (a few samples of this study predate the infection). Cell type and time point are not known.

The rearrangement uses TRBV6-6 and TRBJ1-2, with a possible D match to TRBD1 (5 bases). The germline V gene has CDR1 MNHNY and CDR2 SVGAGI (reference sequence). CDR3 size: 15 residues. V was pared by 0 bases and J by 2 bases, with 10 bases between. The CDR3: CASSYSTGGNYGYTF. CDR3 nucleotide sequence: TGTGCCAGCAGTTACTCGACCGGGGGGAACTATGGCTACACCTTC.

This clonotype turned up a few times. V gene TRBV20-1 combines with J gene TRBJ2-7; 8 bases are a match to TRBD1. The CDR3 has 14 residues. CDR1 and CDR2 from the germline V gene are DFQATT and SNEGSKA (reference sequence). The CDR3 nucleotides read TGCAGCGCAGTTTTTGACAGGGGCGTCTACGAGCAGTACGTC. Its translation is CSAVFDRGVYEQYV.

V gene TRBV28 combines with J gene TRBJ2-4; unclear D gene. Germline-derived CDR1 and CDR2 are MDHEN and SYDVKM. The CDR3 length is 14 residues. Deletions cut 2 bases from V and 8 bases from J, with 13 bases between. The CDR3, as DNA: TGTGCCAGCAGTTTAGTCGCTACCACATACATTCAGTACTTC. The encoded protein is CASSLVATTYIQYF.

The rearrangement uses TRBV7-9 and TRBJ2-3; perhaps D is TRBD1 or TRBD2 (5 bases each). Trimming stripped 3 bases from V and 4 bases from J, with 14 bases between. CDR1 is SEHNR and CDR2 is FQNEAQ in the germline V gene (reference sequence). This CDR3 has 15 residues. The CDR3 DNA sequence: TGTGCCAGCAGCTTCGACGGGGCCGGCCCAGATACGCAGTATTTT. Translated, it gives CASSFDGAGPDTQYF.

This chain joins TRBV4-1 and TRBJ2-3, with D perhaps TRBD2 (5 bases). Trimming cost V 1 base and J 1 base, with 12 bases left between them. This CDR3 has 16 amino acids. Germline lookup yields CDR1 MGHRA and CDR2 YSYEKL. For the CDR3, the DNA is TGCGCCAGCAGCCAAGTAACTAGGCGGGGCACAGATACGCAGTATTTT. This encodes CASSQVTRRGTDTQYF.

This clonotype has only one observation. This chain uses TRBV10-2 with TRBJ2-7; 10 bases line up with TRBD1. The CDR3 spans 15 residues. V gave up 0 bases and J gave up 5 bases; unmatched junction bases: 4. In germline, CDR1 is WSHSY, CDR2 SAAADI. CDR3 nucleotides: TGCGCCAGCAGTGAGTCGCCGGGACAGGGGAACGAGCAGTACTTC. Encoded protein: CASSESPGQGNEQYF.

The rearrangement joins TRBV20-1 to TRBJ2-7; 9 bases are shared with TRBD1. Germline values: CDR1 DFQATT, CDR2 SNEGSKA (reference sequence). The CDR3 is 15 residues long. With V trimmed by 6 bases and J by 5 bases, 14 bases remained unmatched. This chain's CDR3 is CSAWDREGRKNEQYF. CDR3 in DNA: TGCAGTGCCTGGGACAGGGAAGGAAGGAAAAACGAGCAGTACTTC.

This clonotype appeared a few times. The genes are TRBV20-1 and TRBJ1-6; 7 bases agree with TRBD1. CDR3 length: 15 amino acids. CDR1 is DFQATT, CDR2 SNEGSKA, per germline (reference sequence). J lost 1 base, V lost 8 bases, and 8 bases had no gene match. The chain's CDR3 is CSTTGVGSYNSPLHF. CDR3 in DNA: TGCAGTACTACAGGGGTAGGGTCCTATAATTCACCCCTCCACTTT.

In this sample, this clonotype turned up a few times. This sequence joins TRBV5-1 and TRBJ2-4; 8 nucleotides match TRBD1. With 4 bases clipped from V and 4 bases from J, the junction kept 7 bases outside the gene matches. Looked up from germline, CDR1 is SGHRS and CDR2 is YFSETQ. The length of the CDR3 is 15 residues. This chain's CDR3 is CASSIDRGVKNIQYF. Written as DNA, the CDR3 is TGCGCCAGCAGCATAGACAGGGGCGTAAAAAACATTCAGTACTTC.

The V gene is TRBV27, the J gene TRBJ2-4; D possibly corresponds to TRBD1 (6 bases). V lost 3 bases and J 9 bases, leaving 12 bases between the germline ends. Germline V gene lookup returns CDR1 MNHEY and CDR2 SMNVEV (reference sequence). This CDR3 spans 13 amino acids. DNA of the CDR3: TGTGCCAGCAGTTTGATGAAGGGGGTCATTCAGTACTTC. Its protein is CASSLMKGVIQYF.

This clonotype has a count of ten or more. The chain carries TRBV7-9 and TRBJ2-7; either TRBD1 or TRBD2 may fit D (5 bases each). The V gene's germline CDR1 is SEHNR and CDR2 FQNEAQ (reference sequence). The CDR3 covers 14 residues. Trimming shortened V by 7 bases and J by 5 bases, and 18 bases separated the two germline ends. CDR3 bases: TGTGCCAGCACCCTGTCGACGGGGCCCCACGAGCAGTACTTC. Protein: CASTLSTGPHEQYF.

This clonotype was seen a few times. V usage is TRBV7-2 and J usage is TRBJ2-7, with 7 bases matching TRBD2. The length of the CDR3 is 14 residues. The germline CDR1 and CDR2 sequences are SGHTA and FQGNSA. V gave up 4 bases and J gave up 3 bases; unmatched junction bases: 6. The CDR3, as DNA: TGTGCCAGCAGCTCGGGCGGGACTAACTACGAGCAGTACTTC. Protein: CASSSGGTNYEQYF. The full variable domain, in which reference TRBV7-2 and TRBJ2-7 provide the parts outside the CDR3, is GAGVSQSPSNKVTEKGKDVELRCDPISGHTALYWYRQSLGQGLEFLIYFQGNSAPDKSGLPSDRFSAERTGGSVSTLTIQRTQQEDSAVYLCASSSGGTNYEQYFGPGTRLTVT.

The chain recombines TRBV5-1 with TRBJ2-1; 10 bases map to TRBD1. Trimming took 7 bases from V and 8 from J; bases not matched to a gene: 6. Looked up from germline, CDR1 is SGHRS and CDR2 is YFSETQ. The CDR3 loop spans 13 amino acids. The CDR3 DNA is TGCGCCAGCGGGACAGGGGCGGGAGATGAGCAGTTCTTC. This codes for CASGTGAGDEQFF.

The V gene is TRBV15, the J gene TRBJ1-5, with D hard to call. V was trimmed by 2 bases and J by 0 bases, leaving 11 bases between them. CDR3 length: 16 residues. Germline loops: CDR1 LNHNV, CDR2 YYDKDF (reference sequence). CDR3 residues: CATSRPPTYSNQPQHF. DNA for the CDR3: TGTGCCACCAGCAGACCCCCTACGTATAGCAATCAGCCCCAGCATTTT.

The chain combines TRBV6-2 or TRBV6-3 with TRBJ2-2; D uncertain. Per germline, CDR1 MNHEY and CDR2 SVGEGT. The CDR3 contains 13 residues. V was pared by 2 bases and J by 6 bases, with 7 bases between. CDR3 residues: CASSYIPAGELFF. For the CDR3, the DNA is TGTGCCAGCAGTTACATTCCCGCCGGGGAGCTGTTTTTT.

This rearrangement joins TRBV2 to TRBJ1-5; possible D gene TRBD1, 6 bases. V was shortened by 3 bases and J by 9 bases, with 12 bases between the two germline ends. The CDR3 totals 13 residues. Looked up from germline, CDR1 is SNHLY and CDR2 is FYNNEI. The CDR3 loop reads CASSDRGPLPQHF. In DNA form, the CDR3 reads TGTGCCAGCAGTGACAGGGGACCTTTGCCCCAGCATTTT.

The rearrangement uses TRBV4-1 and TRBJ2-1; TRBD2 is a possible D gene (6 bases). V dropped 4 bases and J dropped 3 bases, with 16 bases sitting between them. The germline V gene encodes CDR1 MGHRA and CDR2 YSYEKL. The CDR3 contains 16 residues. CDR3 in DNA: TGCGCCAGCAGCCTCCGCCGGGACTCACTCTACAATGAGCAGTTCTTC. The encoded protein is CASSLRRDSLYNEQFF.

The CDR3 nucleotides read TGTGCCATCAGGGCCAGGGCCGAAGAGACCCAGTACTTC. This gives the protein CAIRARAEETQYF. V is TRBV10-3 and J is TRBJ2-5, with D tentatively TRBD1 (5 bases). Deletions cut 6 bases from V and 3 bases from J, with 11 bases between. The germline V gene has CDR1 ENHRY and CDR2 SYGVKD. The CDR3 sequence is 13 residues long.

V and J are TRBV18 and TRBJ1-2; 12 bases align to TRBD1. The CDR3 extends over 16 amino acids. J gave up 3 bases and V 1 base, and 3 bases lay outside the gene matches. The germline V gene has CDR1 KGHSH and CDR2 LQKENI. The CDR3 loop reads CASSPQGTGGYYGYTF. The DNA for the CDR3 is TGTGCCAGCTCACCACAGGGGACAGGGGGCTACTATGGCTACACCTTC.

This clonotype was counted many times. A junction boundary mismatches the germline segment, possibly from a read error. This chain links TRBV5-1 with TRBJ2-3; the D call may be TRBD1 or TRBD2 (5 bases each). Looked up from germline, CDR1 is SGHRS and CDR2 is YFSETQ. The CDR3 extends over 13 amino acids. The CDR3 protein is CASSARGADTQYF. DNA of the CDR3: TGTGCCAGCAGCGCTAGAGGGGCAGATACGCAGTATTTT.

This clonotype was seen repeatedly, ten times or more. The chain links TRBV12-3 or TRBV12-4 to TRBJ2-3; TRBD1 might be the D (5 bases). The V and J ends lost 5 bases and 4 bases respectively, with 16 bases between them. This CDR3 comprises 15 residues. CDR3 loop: CASSPSGIGADTQYF. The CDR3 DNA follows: TGTGCCAGCAGTCCCTCAGGGATTGGAGCAGATACGCAGTATTTT.

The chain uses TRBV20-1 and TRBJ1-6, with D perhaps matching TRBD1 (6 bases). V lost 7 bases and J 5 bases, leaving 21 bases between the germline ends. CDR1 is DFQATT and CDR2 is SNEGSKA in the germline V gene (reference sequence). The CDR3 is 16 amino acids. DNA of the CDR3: TGCAGTGTTGACGCGTCCAGGGGTCAAGATAATTCACCCCTCCACTTT. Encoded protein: CSVDASRGQDNSPLHF.

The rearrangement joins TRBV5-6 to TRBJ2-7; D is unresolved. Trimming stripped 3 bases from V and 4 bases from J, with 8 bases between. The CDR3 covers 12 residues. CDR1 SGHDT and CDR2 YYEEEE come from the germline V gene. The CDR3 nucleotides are TGTGCCAGCAGCTCCTTGGATTACGAGCAGTACTTC. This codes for CASSSLDYEQYF.

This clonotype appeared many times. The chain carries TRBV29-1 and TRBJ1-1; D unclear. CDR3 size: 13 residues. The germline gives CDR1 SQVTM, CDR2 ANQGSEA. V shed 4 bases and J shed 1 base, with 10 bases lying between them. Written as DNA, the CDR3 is TGCAGCGTTGTTTCCCCACGGAACACTGAAGCTTTCTTT. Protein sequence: CSVVSPRNTEAFF.

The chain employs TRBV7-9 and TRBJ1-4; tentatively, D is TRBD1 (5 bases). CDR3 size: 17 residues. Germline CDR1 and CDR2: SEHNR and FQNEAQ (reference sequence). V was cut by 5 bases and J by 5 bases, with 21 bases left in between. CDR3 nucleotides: TGTGCCAGCAGCGCCGAGGGCAGGGTACGGAGAAATGAAAAACTGTTTTTT. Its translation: CASSAEGRVRRNEKLFF.

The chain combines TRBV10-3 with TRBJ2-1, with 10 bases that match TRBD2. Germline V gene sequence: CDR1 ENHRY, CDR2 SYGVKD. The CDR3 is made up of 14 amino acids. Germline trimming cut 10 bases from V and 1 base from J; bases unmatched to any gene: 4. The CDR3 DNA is TGTGCCACAACTAGCGGGGAATCCTACAATGAGCAGTTCTTC. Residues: CATTSGESYNEQFF.

The CDR3 nucleotides read TGCGCCAGCAGTGAGGTCTCGAGTACGAACACCGGGGAGCTGTTTTTT. Its protein is CASSEVSSTNTGELFF. The genes are TRBV10-1 and TRBJ2-2; unclear D gene. Germline V CDR1 and CDR2: WNHNN, SYGVQD (reference sequence). This CDR3 spans 16 amino acids. Trimming removed 2 bases at V and 0 bases at J, with 10 bases between.

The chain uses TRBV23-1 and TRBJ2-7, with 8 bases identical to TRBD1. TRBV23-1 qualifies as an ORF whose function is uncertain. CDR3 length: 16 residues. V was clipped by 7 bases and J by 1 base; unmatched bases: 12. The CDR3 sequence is CASTRTGRCLSYEQYV. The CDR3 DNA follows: TGCGCCAGCACTCGGACAGGGAGGTGCCTATCCTACGAGCAGTACGTC.